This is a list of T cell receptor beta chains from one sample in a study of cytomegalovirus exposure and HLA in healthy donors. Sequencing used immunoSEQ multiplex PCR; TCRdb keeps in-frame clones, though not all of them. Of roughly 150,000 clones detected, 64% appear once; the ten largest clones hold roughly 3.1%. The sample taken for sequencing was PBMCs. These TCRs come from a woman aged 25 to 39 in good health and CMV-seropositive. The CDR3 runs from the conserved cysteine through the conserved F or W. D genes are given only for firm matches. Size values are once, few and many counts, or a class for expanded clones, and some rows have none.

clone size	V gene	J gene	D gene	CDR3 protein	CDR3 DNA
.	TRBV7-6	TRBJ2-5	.	CASSSRGLQETQYF	TGTGCCAGCAGCTCTAGGGGACTTCAAGAGACCCAGTACTTC
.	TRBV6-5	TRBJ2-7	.	CASSAGGGSIDEQYF	TGTGCCAGCAGTGCTGGAGGAGGTTCTATTGACGAGCAGTACTTC
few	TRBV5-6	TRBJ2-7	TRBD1	CASSRPGQGEQYF	TGTGCCAGCAGTAGACCGGGACAGGGGGAGCAGTACTTC
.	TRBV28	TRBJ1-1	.	CASSFKVVTTEAFF	TGTGCCAGCAGTTTTAAGGTTGTGACTACTGAAGCTTTCTTT
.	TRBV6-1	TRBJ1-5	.	CASIELRGRGYNNQPQHF	TGTGCCAGCATTGAGTTGAGGGGGAGGGGGTATAACAATCAGCCCCAGCATTTT
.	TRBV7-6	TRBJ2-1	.	CASSLQVGAHEQFF	TGTGCCAGCAGCCTCCAGGTGGGGGCGCATGAGCAGTTCTTC
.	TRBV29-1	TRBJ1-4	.	CSGSGGNEKLFF	TGCAGTGGGTCGGGGGGCAATGAAAAACTGTTTTTT
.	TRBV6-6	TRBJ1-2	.	CASFTPIANYGYTF	TGTGCCAGCTTTACCCCCATAGCTAACTATGGCTACACCTTC
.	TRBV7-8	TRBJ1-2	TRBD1	CASSLNDRGKGGYTF	TGTGCCAGCAGCCTAAACGACAGGGGGAAGGGAGGCTACACCTTC
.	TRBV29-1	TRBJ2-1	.	CSVAQGAPNEQFF	TGCAGCGTTGCACAGGGAGCCCCGAATGAGCAGTTCTTC
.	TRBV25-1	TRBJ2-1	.	CASRQFGSSSYNEQFF	TGTGCCAGCAGACAATTCGGTTCTAGCTCCTACAATGAGCAGTTCTTC
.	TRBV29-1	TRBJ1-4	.	CSAWGGEEKLFF	TGCAGCGCGTGGGGAGGGGAAGAAAAACTGTTTTTT
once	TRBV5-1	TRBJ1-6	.	CASSPTDLFTSPLHF	TGCGCCAGCAGCCCTACCGATCTTTTCACCTCACCCCTCCACTTT
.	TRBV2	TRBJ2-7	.	CASSGSLQGVEQYF	TGTGCCAGCAGTGGGAGCTTACAGGGTGTCGAGCAGTACTTC
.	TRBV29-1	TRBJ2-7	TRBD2	CSASGTSASYEQYF	TGCAGCGCTTCCGGGACTAGCGCCTCCTACGAGCAGTACTTC
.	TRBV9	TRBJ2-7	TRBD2	CASSVSGASSYEQYF	TGTGCCAGCAGCGTGAGCGGGGCCAGCTCCTACGAGCAGTACTTC
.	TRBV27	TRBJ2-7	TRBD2	CASSLTSGIYEQYF	TGTGCCAGCAGTTTAACTAGCGGGATCTACGAGCAGTACTTC
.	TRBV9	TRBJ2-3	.	CASSVRPRGTDTQYF	TGTGCCAGCAGCGTAAGGCCGAGGGGCACAGATACGCAGTATTTT
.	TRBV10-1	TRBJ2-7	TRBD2	CASGSGRVNEQYF	TGCGCCAGCGGTAGCGGGAGGGTCAACGAGCAGTACTTC
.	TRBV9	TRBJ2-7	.	CASSVGEGATYEQYF	TGTGCCAGCAGCGTAGGTGAAGGGGCGACCTACGAGCAGTACTTC
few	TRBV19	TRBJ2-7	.	CASSEGYEQYF	TGTGCCAGTAGCGAGGGTTACGAGCAGTACTTC
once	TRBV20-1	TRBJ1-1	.	CSARPQGFAFF	TGCAGTGCTAGGCCCCAGGGGTTCGCTTTCTTT
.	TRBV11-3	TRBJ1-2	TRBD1	CASSLTGNGYTF	TGTGCCAGCAGCTTGACAGGGAATGGCTACACCTTC
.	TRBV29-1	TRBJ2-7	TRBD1	CLDRDSDLYEQYF	TGCCTAGACAGGGACAGTGACCTTTACGAGCAGTACTTC
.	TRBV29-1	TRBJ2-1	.	CSALGAYNEQFF	TGCAGCGCCCTGGGCGCATACAATGAGCAGTTCTTC
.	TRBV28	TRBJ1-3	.	CASSRGLTKPSSGNTIYF	TGTGCCAGCAGCCGGGGACTGACGAAACCAAGCTCTGGAAACACCATATATTTT
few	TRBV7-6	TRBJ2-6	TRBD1	CASSLALRDSYSGANVLTF	TGTGCCAGCAGCTTAGCGCTTCGGGACAGTTACTCTGGGGCCAACGTCCTGACTTTC
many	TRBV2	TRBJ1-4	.	CASSESSEKLFF	TGTGCCAGCAGTGAATCCTCCGAAAAACTGTTTTTT
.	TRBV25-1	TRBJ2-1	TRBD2	CASTGTSGRWSYNEQFF	TGTGCCAGCACCGGGACTAGCGGGAGATGGTCCTACAATGAGCAGTTCTTC
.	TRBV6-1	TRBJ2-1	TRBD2	CASSEAGAGSSYNEQFF	TGTGCCAGCAGTGAAGCGGGAGCGGGGAGCTCCTACAATGAGCAGTTCTTC
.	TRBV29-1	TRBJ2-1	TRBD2	CSVANPSGRAYNEQFF	TGCAGCGTTGCTAACCCCAGCGGGAGGGCCTACAATGAGCAGTTCTTC
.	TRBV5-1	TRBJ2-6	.	CASSLGGSGANVLTF	TGCGCCAGCAGCTTAGGGGGATCTGGGGCCAACGTCCTGACTTTC
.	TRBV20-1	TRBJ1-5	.	CSAHGTPEHF	TGCAGTGCTCACGGGACTCCCGAGCATTTT
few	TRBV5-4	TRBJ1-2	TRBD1	CASKDLEQGLIYGYTF	TGTGCCAGCAAGGACTTGGAACAGGGGCTTATTTATGGCTACACCTTC
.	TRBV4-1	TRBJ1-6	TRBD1	CASSQDRGQGNSPLHF	TGCGCCAGCAGCCAAGATCGGGGACAGGGTAATTCACCCCTCCACTTT
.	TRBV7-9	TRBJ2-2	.	CASSLSLGGELFF	TGTGCCAGCAGCTTATCCCTCGGCGGGGAGCTGTTTTTT
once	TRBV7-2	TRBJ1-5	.	CASSPGRGKYSNQPQHF	TGTGCCAGCAGCCCGGGGAGGGGGAAATATAGCAATCAGCCCCAGCATTTT
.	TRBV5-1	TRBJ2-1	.	CASSLGLGFGEQFF	TGCGCCAGCAGCTTGGGCCTAGGCTTTGGTGAGCAGTTCTTC
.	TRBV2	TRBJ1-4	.	CASSGMPGEWGGEKLFF	TGTGCCAGCAGTGGGATGCCCGGGGAGTGGGGTGGGGAAAAACTGTTTTTT
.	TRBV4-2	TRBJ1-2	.	CASSQDRGRGYTF	TGTGCCAGCAGCCAAGATCGGGGGAGGGGCTACACCTTC
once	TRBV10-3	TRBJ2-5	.	CAISQPGHEETQYF	TGTGCCATCAGCCAACCGGGACACGAAGAGACCCAGTACTTC
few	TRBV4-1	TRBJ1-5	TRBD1	CASSQFRDRGSQPQHF	TGCGCCAGCAGCCAATTCCGGGACAGAGGATCCCAGCCCCAGCATTTT
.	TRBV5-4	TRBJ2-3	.	CASSLGWSNTDTQYF	TGTGCCAGCAGTCTCGGATGGAGTAACACAGATACGCAGTATTTT
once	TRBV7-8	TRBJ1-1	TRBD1	CASTRAPGQGRSNTEAFF	TGTGCCAGCACACGGGCCCCGGGACAGGGAAGAAGTAACACTGAAGCTTTCTTT
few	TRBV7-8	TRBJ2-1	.	CASSIRPWREEVQFF	TGTGCCAGCAGCATAAGGCCCTGGCGGGAAGAGGTTCAGTTCTTC
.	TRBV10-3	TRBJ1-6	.	CAIRDTTASHDNSPLHF	TGTGCCATCAGGGATACGACAGCCTCCCACGATAATTCACCCCTCCACTTT
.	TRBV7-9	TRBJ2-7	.	CASSSLYEQYF	TGTGCCAGCAGCTCTCTCTACGAGCAGTACTTC
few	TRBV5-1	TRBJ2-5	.	CASSLGPGQETQYF	TGCGCCAGCAGCCTGGGACCGGGCCAAGAGACCCAGTACTTC
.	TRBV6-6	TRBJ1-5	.	CASSYPPGYSNQPQHF	TGTGCCAGCAGTTACCCCCCGGGGTATAGCAATCAGCCCCAGCATTTT
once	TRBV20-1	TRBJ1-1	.	CSARDQGRTFF	TGCAGTGCTAGAGATCAGGGGAGAACTTTCTTT
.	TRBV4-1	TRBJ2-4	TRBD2	CASSQGRDSGTSEKNIQYF	TGCGCCAGCAGCCAAGGTAGGGATTCCGGGACTAGCGAGAAAAACATTCAGTACTTC
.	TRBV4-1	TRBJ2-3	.	CASSLFWSGSDTQYF	TGCGCCAGCAGCCTCTTCTGGAGCGGCTCAGATACGCAGTATTTT
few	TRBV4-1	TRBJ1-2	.	CASSQRAEDGYTF	TGCGCCAGCAGCCAAAGGGCGGAGGATGGCTACACCTTC